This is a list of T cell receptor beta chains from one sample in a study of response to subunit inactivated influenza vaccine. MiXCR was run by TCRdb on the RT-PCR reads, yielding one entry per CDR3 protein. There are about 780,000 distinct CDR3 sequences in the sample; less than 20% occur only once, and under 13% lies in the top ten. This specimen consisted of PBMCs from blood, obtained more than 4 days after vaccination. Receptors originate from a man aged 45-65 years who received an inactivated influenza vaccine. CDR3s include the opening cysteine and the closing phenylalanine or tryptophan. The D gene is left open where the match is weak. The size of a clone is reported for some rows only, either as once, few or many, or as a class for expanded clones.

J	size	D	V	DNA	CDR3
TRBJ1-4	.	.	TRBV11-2	TGTGCCAGCAGCCCTCAGCCGATTGGTGAAAAACTGTTTTTT	CASSPQPIGEKLFF
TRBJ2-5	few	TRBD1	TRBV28	TGTGCCAGCAGTTTACCCACAGGGGGCTCAGAGACCCAGTACTTC	CASSLPTGGSETQYF
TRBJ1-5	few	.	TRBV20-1	TGCAGTGCTAGAGATATGCAGTATAGCAATCAGCCCCAGCATTTT	CSARDMQYSNQPQHF
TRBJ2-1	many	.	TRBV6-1	TGTGCCAGCGAACCTGGCGGGTCGGCCTACAATGAGCAGTTCTTC	CASEPGGSAYNEQFF
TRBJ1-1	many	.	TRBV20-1	TGCAGTGCTAGAGGGGGGGCCCGGAACACTGAAGCTTTCTTT	CSARGGARNTEAFF
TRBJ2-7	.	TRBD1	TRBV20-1	TGCAGTGCCGGTGATCCGGGACAGAGCTCCTACGAGCAGTACTTC	CSAGDPGQSSYEQYF
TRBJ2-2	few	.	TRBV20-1	TGCAGTGCCTCCCCAGGCAAGACGAACACCGGGGAGCTGTTTTTT	CSASPGKTNTGELFF
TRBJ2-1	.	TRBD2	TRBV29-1	TGCAGCGTAATAACTAGCGGACCTTACAATGAGCAGTTCTTC	CSVITSGPYNEQFF
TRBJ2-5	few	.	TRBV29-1	TGCAGCGTTTTTACTCTGGATCGGCAAGAGACCCAGTACTTC	CSVFTLDRQETQYF
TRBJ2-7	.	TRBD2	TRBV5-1	TGCGCCAGAGGACTAGCGGGAGGAGTTGGATCCGAGCAGTACTTC	CARGLAGGVGSEQYF
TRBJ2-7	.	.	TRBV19	TGTGCCAGTAGTAGTGGCGGAGCTCGGTACGAGCAGTACTTC	CASSSGGARYEQYF
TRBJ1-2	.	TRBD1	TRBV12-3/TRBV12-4	TGTGCCAGCAGTTTAGCGGACAGGGGTGGCTACACCTTC	CASSLADRGGYTF
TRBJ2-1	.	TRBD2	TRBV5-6	TGTGCCAGCAGCTTGATCGGCGCTAGCGGGTTCAACAATGAGCAGTTCTTC	CASSLIGASGFNNEQFF
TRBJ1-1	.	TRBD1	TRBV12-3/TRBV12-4	TGTGCCAGCAACAGGGGGCCAACTGAAGCTTTCTTT	CASNRGPTEAFF
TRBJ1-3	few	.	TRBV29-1	TGCAGCGTTGTGGACCAGCACTCTGGAAACACCATATATTTT	CSVVDQHSGNTIYF
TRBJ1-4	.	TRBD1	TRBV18	TGTGCCAGCTCACCGCGACAGGGTGCACGAGAAAAACTGTTTTTT	CASSPRQGAREKLFF
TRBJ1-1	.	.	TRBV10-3	TGTGCCATCGTCGTGGGCACTGAAGCTTTCTTT	CAIVVGTEAFF
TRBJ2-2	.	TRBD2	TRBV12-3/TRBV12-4	TGTGCCAGCACCCTTAGCGGGGGGGCCGCCGGGGAGCTGTTTTTT	CASTLSGGAAGELFF
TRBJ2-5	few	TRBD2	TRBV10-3	TGTGCCATCAGTGAGTCGGGTAGCGGGGGAAAAGAGACCCAGTACTTC	CAISESGSGGKETQYF
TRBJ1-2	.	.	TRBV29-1	TGCAGCGTTGCCGACACTAACTATGGCTACACCTTC	CSVADTNYGYTF
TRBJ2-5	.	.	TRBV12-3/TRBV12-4	TGTGCCAGCAGTCGGGGATCGGAGACCCAGTACTTC	CASSRGSETQYF
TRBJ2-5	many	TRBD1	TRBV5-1	TGCGCCAGCAGCTTGGGGGGACAGGGTACCTATGAGACCCAGTACTTC	CASSLGGQGTYETQYF
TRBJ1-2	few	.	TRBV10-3	TGTGCCATCAGGCGGGTGGGGAGGAATGGCTACACCTTC	CAIRRVGRNGYTF
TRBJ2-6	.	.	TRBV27	TGTGCCAGCAGTAGAACAGCGACTGGGGCCAACGTCCTGACTTTC	CASSRTATGANVLTF
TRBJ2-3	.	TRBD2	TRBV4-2	TGTGCCAGCAGCCAAGAGAAGGCGGGAGAGGCAGATACGCAGTATTTT	CASSQEKAGEADTQYF
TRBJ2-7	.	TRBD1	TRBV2	TGTGCCAGCAGTGAAGGGGGCCGGGACAGGGCCTACGAGCAGTACTTC	CASSEGGRDRAYEQYF
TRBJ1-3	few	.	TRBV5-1	TGCGCCAGCAGCTTGGCGTCAGAGGGAAACACCATATATTTT	CASSLASEGNTIYF
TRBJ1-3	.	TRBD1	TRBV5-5	TGTGCCAGCAGCACAGGGACAGCTCGAGGTGGAAACACCATATATTTT	CASSTGTARGGNTIYF
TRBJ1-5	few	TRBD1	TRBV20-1	TGCAGTGCTAGCCAGGGGGCTTGGGGCAATCAGCCCCAGCATTTT	CSASQGAWGNQPQHF
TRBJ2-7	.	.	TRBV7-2	TGTGCCAGCAGCTTAGTGGAGTCAGGGAGGTACGAGCAGTACTTC	CASSLVESGRYEQYF
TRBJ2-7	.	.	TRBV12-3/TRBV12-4	TGTGCCAGCAGTCCCCATCTGACAGGTACCTACGAGCAGTACTTC	CASSPHLTGTYEQYF
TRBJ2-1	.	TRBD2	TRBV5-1	TGCGCCAGCAGCCCGGGGAGCGGGGCGCTGTTGCTCTACAATGAGCAGTTCTTC	CASSPGSGALLLYNEQFF
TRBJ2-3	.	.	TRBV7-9	TGTGCCAGCAGCTTAGGGGGGCATGCGGCAGATACGCAGTATTTT	CASSLGGHAADTQYF
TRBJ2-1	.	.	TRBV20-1	TGCAGTGCTACCCCCCGCAATGAGCAGTTCTTC	CSATPRNEQFF
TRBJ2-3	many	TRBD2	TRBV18	TGTGCCAGCAGCCCGGGACTAGCGGGGGATACGCAGTATTTT	CASSPGLAGDTQYF
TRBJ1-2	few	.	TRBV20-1	TGCAGTGCTAGTCGGACAGTTTATGGCTACACCTTC	CSASRTVYGYTF
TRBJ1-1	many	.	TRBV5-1	TGCGCCAGCAGCGAGGATGTGAACACTGAAGCTTTCTTT	CASSEDVNTEAFF
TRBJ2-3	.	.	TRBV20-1	TGCAGTGCTAGTCCCCCGGTGGGGCGGGACACAGATACGCAGTATTTT	CSASPPVGRDTDTQYF
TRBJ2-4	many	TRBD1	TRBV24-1	TGTGCCACCAGTGAGTCGGACAGGGGGTTGGACATTCAGTACTTC	CATSESDRGLDIQYF
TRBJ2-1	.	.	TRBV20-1	TGCAGTGCTCTGAACCTCGACAGCTACAATGAGCAGTTCTTC	CSALNLDSYNEQFF
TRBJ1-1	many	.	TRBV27	TGTGCCAGCAGTTTGAGTGAGAACACTGAAGCTTTCTTT	CASSLSENTEAFF
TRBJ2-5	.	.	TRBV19	TGTGCCAGAGAGCGGGTGCCCCAAGAGACCCAGTACTTC	CARERVPQETQYF
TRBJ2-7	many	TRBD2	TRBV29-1	TGCAGCGTCCTAAAACTAGCGGGAGTGGCCTACGAGCAGTACTTC	CSVLKLAGVAYEQYF
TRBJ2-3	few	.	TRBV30	TGTGCCTGGAGTGCGTTCCGGGGTACAGATACGCAGTATTTT	CAWSAFRGTDTQYF
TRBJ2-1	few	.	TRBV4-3	TGCGCCAGCCAATCGGGCTTCGGAGGGGACTCCTACAATGAGCAGTTCTTC	CASQSGFGGDSYNEQFF
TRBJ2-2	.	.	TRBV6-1	TGTGCCAGCAGCCGGGACGGACTGTCTGGGCTGTTTTTT	CASSRDGLSGLFF
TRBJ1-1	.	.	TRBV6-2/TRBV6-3	TGTGCCAGCAGCCGACGAGGAGTCACTGAAGCTTTCTTT	CASSRRGVTEAFF
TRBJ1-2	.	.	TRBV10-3	TGTGCCATCCGGGCAGGGGCAGACTATGGCTACACCTTC	CAIRAGADYGYTF
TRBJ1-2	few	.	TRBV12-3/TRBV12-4	TGTGCCAGCAGTACGGACGGAGTTAGAAGGGCCTTC	CASSTDGVRRAF